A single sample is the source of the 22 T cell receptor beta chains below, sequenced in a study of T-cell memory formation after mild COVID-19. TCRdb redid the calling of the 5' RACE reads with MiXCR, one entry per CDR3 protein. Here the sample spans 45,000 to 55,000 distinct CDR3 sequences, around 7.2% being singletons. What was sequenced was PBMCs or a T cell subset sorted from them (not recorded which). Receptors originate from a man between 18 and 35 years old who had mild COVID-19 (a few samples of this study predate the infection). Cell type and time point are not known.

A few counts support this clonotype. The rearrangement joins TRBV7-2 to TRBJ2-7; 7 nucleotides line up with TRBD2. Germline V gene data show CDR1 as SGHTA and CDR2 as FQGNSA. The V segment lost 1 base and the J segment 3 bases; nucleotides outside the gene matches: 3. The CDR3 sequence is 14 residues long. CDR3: CASSLGLAVYEQYF. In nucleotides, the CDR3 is TGTGCCAGCAGCTTAGGTCTAGCGGTCTACGAGCAGTACTTC.

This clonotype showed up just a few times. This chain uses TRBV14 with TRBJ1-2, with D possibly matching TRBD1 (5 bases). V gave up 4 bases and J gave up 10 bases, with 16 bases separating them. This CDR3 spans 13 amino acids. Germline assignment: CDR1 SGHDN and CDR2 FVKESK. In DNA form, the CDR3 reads TGTGCCAGCAGCCCCCGACAGATCGGTTTCTACACCTTC. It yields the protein CASSPRQIGFYTF.

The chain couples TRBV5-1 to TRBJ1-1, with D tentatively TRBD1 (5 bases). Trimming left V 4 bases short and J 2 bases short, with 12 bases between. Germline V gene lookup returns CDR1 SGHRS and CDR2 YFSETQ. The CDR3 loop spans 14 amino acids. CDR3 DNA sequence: TGCGCCAGCAGCGAGACAGCTTCCAACACTGAAGCTTTCTTT. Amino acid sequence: CASSETASNTEAFF. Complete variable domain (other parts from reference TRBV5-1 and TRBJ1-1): KAGVTQTPRYLIKTRGQQVTLSCSPISGHRSVSWYQQTPGQGLQFLFEYFSETQRNKGNFPGRFSGRQFSNSRSEMNVSTLELGDSALYLCASSETASNTEAFFGQGTRLTVV.

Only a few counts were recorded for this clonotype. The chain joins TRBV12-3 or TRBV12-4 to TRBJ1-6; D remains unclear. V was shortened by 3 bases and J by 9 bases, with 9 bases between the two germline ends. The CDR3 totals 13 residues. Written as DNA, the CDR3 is TGTGCCAGCAGTTTGGGGAATGGTTCACCCCTCCACTTT. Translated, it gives CASSLGNGSPLHF.

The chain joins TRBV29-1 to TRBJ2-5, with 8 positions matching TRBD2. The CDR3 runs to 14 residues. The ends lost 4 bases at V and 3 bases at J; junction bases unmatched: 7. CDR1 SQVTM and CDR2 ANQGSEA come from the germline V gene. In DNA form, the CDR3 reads TGCAGCGTTGGGCCGGGGGGGAGGAAAGAGACCCAGTACTTC. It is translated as CSVGPGGRKETQYF.

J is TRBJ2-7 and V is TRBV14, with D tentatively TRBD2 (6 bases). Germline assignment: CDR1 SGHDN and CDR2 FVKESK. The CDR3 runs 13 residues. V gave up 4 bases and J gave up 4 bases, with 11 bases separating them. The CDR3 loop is CASSPVAVYEQYF. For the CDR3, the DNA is TGTGCCAGCAGCCCGGTAGCGGTATACGAGCAGTACTTC. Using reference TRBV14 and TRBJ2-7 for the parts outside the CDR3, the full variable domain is EAGVTQFPSHSVIEKGQTVTLRCDPISGHDNLYWYRRVMGKEIKFLLHFVKESKQDESGMPNNRFLAERTGGTYSTLKVQPAELEDSGVYFCASSPVAVYEQYFGPGTRLTVT.

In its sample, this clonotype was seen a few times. For the CDR3, the DNA is TGTGCCAGCAGTTACTCGGATGGGCAACCCGTGCAGTACTTC. This translates into CASSYSDGQPVQYF. The gene calls are TRBV6-2 or TRBV6-3 and TRBJ2-7; D gene ambiguous. Germline CDR1 MNHEY, CDR2 SVGEGT. Trimming took off 0 bases at V and 9 bases at J, with 15 bases between the two ends. The CDR3 length is 14 residues.

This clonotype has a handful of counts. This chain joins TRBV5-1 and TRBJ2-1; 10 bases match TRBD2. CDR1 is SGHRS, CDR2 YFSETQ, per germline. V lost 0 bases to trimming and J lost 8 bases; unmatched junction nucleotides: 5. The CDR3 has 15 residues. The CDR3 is CASSLASGGADEQFF. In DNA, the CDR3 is TGCGCCAGCAGCTTGGCGAGCGGGGGGGCGGATGAGCAGTTCTTC.

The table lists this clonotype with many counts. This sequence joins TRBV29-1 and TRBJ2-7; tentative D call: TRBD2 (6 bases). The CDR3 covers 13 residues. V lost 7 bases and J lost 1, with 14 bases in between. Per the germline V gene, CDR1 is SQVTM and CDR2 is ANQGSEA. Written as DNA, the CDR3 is TGCAGCGACCACCTCGGAGGGTCCTACGAGCAGTACGTC. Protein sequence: CSDHLGGSYEQYV.

CDR3 DNA: TGTGCCAGCAGTTTGGCCCCCCGTGGCAATCAGCCCCAGCATTTT. Translating it yields CASSLAPRGNQPQHF. This chain joins TRBV28 and TRBJ1-5; no firm D call. There are 15 residues in the CDR3. Per the germline V gene, CDR1 is MDHEN and CDR2 is SYDVKM. Trimming pared 3 bases from V and 2 bases from J, leaving 11 bases between.

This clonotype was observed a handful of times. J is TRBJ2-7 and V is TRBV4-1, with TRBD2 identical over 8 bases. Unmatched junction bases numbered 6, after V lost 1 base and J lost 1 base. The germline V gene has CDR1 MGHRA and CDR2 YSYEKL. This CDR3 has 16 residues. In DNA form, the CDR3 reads TGCGCCAGCAGCCAAGGAAGGCCTAGCGGGTCCTACGAGCAGTACTTC. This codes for CASSQGRPSGSYEQYF.

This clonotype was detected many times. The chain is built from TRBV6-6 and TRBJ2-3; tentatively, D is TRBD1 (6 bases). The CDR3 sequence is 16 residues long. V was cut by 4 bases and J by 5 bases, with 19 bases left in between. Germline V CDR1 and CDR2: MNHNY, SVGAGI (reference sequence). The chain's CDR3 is CASSSQGPTTGDTQYF. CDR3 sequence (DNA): TGTGCCAGCAGTTCCCAAGGACCAACGACAGGAGATACGCAGTATTTT.

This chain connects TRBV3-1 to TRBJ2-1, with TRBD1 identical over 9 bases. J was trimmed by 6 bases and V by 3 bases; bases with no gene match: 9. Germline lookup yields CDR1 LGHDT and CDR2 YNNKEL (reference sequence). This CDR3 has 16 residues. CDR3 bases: TGTGCCAGCAGCCAGGCCCGGGACAGGGTGGCCAATGAGCAGTTCTTC. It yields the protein CASSQARDRVANEQFF.

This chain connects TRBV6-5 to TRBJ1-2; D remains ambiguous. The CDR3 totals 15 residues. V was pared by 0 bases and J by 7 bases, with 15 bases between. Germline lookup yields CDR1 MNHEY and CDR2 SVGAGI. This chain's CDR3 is CASSYSEAEARGYTF. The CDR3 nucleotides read TGTGCCAGCAGTTACTCGGAGGCTGAGGCCCGTGGCTACACCTTC.

CDR3 protein: CASRRRGQGVYQPQHF. The CDR3 DNA reads TGTGCCAGTCGGCGTCGGGGACAGGGGGTTTATCAGCCCCAGCATTTT. The chain is built from TRBV11-3 and TRBJ1-5; 11 nucleotides line up with TRBD1. In germline, CDR1 is SGHNT, CDR2 YENEEA. V trimming: 9 bases; J trimming: 5 bases; junction bases outside the gene matches: 12. The length of the CDR3 is 16 residues.

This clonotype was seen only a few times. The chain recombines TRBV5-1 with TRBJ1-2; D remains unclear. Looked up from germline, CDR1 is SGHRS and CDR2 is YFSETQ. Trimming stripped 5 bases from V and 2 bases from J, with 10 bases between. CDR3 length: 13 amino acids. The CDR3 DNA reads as TGCGCCAGCAGACTGAGCCTGAACTATGGCTACACCTTC. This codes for CASRLSLNYGYTF.

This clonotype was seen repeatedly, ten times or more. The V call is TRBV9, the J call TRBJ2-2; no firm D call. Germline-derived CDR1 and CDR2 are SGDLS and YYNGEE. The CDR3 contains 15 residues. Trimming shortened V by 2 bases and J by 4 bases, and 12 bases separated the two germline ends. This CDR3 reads CASSVGSSFTGELFF. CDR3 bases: TGTGCCAGCAGCGTCGGGTCCTCCTTCACCGGGGAGCTGTTTTTT.

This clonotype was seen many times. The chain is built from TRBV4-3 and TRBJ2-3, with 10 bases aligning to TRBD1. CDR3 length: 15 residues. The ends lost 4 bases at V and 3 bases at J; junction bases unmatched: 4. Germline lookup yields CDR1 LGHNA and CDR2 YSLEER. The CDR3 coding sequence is TGCGCCAGCAGCCTCGGGACAGGGGAGACAGATACGCAGTATTTT. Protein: CASSLGTGETDTQYF.

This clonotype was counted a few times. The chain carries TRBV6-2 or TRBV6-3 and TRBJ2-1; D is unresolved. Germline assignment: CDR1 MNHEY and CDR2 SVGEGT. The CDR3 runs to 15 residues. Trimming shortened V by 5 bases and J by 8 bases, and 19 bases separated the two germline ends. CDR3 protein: CASSTWASPSHEQFF. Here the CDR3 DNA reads TGTGCCAGCAGTACTTGGGCCTCCCCTTCCCATGAGCAGTTCTTC.

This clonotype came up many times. CDR3 DNA sequence: TGTGCCATCAGTGAGCCGGGACAGGATAATCAGCCCCAGCATTTT. It is translated as CAISEPGQDNQPQHF. The genes are TRBV10-3 and TRBJ1-5; 8 bases match TRBD1. Germline values: CDR1 ENHRY, CDR2 SYGVKD. This CDR3 contains 15 residues. V lost 2 bases to trimming and J lost 4 bases; unmatched junction nucleotides: 4.

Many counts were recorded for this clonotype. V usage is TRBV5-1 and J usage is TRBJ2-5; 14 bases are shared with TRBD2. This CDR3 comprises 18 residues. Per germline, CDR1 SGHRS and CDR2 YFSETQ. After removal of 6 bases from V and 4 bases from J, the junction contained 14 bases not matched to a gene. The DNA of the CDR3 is TGCGCCAGCACCCCAGGACTAGCGGGGGGACATCTCCGAGAGACCCAGTACTTC. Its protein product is CASTPGLAGGHLRETQYF.

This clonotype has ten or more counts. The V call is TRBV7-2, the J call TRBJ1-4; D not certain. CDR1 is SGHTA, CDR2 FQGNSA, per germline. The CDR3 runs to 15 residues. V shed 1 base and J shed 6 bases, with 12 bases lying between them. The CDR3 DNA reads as TGTGCCAGCAGCTTAGTGGCAGTCCGGGATGAAAAACTGTTTTTT. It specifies CASSLVAVRDEKLFF.